A selection of T cell receptor beta chains follows, all from one sample in a study of blood T cell repertoires in COVID-19. Using immunoSEQ multiplex PCR, the repertoire was profiled, and TCRdb retains in-frame clones only, with some absent. The sample contains approximately 58,000 clones, under 90% of which appear only once. Sequencing input: peripheral blood. The receptor source for this set is a man between 40 and 49 years old with active COVID-19. Both conserved end residues are part of each CDR3. The order of the fields is clone size, J gene, D gene, V gene, CDR3 protein, CDR3 DNA. A D gene is named only where the DNA matches it firmly. Clone size is shown for a subset of rows, as once, few, many or a class of expanded clone.

size: -
J: TRBJ2-1
D: TRBD2
V: TRBV6-4
CDR3: CASSREGINEQFF
DNA: TGTGCCAGCAGTAGGGAGGGCATCAATGAGCAGTTCTTC

size: -
J: TRBJ2-1
D: -
V: TRBV5-1
CDR3: CASSSRPLRHYNEQFF
DNA: TGCGCCAGCAGCTCCCGACCACTCCGACACTACAATGAGCAGTTCTTC

size: -
J: TRBJ1-4
D: TRBD1
V: TRBV30
CDR3: CAWTRQGARKLFF
DNA: TGTGCCTGGACTAGACAGGGGGCGCGCAAACTGTTTTTT

size: -
J: TRBJ1-4
D: -
V: TRBV18
CDR3: CASSQDQGNEKLFF
DNA: TGTGCCAGCTCACAAGATCAGGGTAATGAAAAACTGTTTTTT

size: -
J: TRBJ2-7
D: TRBD2
V: TRBV14
CDR3: CASSLRLAGFSYEQYF
DNA: TGTGCCAGCAGCCTAAGACTAGCGGGGTTCTCCTACGAGCAGTACTTC

size: -
J: TRBJ1-2
D: -
V: TRBV19
CDR3: CASSMRQGWKSYGYTF
DNA: TGTGCCAGTAGTATGCGGCAGGGATGGAAAAGCTATGGCTACACCTTC

size: -
J: TRBJ2-2
D: TRBD1
V: TRBV4-1
CDR3: CASSPRDRETGELFF
DNA: TGCGCCAGCAGCCCCCGGGACAGGGAGACCGGGGAGCTGTTTTTT

size: -
J: TRBJ2-1
D: -
V: TRBV5-1
CDR3: CASKPKLAGDHEQFF
DNA: TGCGCCAGCAAGCCCAAACTAGCTGGCGATCATGAGCAGTTCTTC

size: -
J: TRBJ2-7
D: TRBD1
V: TRBV6-5
CDR3: CASSGTGYEQYF
DNA: TGTGCCAGCAGCGGGACAGGTTACGAGCAGTACTTC

size: -
J: TRBJ1-1
D: -
V: TRBV19
CDR3: CASKWTVGTEAFF
DNA: TGTGCCAGTAAATGGACAGTGGGCACTGAAGCTTTCTTT

size: -
J: TRBJ2-7
D: -
V: TRBV11-2
CDR3: CASSPGGQTYEQYF
DNA: TGTGCCAGCAGCCCCGGGGGACAGACCTACGAGCAGTACTTC

size: -
J: TRBJ2-5
D: TRBD1
V: TRBV14
CDR3: CASGLQGAEETQYF
DNA: TGTGCCAGCGGATTACAGGGGGCGGAAGAGACCCAGTACTTC

size: -
J: TRBJ2-6
D: TRBD2
V: TRBV9
CDR3: CASSAGTNSGANVLTF
DNA: TGTGCCAGCAGCGCCGGGACTAACTCTGGGGCCAACGTCCTGACTTTC

size: -
J: TRBJ1-5
D: -
V: TRBV28
CDR3: CASSSVIPGLPRPQHF
DNA: TGTGCCAGCAGTTCCGTGATCCCGGGACTACCAAGGCCCCAGCATTTT

size: few
J: TRBJ1-2
D: -
V: TRBV4-1
CDR3: CATRGAGYGYTF
DNA: TGCGCCACCCGGGGGGCCGGGTATGGCTACACCTTC

size: once
J: TRBJ2-1
D: -
V: TRBV5-4
CDR3: CASSLPLAPPNEQFF
DNA: TGTGCCAGCAGCTTGCCGTTGGCTCCCCCCAATGAGCAGTTCTTC

size: -
J: TRBJ1-5
D: TRBD1
V: TRBV6-5
CDR3: CASSYSGQGNQPQHF
DNA: TGTGCCAGCAGTTACTCCGGACAGGGGAATCAGCCCCAGCATTTT

size: few
J: TRBJ2-1
D: -
V: TRBV19
CDR3: CASSPTGNYNEQFF
DNA: TGTGCCAGTAGTCCTACAGGGAACTACAATGAGCAGTTCTTC

size: -
J: TRBJ2-7
D: -
V: TRBV4-1
CDR3: CASSQVLGTYEQYF
DNA: TGCGCCAGCAGCCAAGTTCTCGGGACCTACGAGCAGTACTTC

size: -
J: TRBJ2-1
D: -
V: TRBV5-1
CDR3: CASSPLAGVGEQFF
DNA: TGCGCCAGCAGCCCCCTCGCAGGGGTGGGTGAGCAGTTCTTC

size: -
J: TRBJ1-1
D: -
V: TRBV28
CDR3: CASSSTRWSAFF
DNA: TGTGCCAGCAGTTCTACGCGGTGGTCAGCTTTCTTT

size: -
J: TRBJ1-1
D: TRBD1
V: TRBV28
CDR3: CASRPGQLKFSGLAFF
DNA: TGTGCCAGCAGACCGGGACAGTTAAAATTCAGTGGGCTGGCTTTCTTT

size: -
J: TRBJ2-1
D: TRBD2
V: TRBV28
CDR3: CASPPSGRGSESYNEQFF
DNA: TGTGCCAGTCCCCCTAGCGGGAGAGGATCCGAGTCCTACAATGAGCAGTTCTTC

size: once
J: TRBJ2-7
D: TRBD1
V: TRBV24-1
CDR3: CATSDPRDRGEYEQYF
DNA: TGTGCCACCAGTGACCCCCGGGACAGGGGTGAATACGAGCAGTACTTC

size: -
J: TRBJ1-1
D: TRBD1
V: TRBV4-1
CDR3: CASSQEDRRSAFF
DNA: TGCGCCAGCAGCCAAGAGGACAGGAGGTCGGCTTTCTTT

size: -
J: TRBJ1-6
D: -
V: TRBV6-1
CDR3: CASSELTGSRSPLHF
DNA: TGTGCCAGCAGTGAACTCACAGGGAGTAGGTCACCCCTCCACTTT

size: -
J: TRBJ1-3
D: TRBD1
V: TRBV18
CDR3: CASSPPTRGDTIYF
DNA: TGTGCCAGCTCACCACCGACCAGGGGGGACACCATATATTTT

size: -
J: TRBJ2-3
D: TRBD2
V: TRBV11-3
CDR3: CASSSRTSGGPDTQYF
DNA: TGTGCCAGCAGCTCTCGGACTAGCGGGGGTCCCGATACGCAGTATTTT

size: -
J: TRBJ2-1
D: TRBD2
V: TRBV27
CDR3: CASSTGTSGFNEQFF
DNA: TGTGCCAGCAGTACCGGGACTAGCGGGTTCAATGAGCAGTTCTTC

size: -
J: TRBJ2-3
D: -
V: TRBV6-4
CDR3: CASSENSGSPTDTQYF
DNA: TGTGCCAGCAGTGAGAATAGCGGCTCTCCGACAGATACGCAGTATTTT

size: -
J: TRBJ2-6
D: -
V: TRBV19
CDR3: CASSLRRRESGANVLTF
DNA: TGTGCCAGTAGTCTTCGCCGACGGGAGTCTGGGGCCAACGTCCTGACTTTC

size: -
J: TRBJ1-3
D: -
V: TRBV9
CDR3: CASSIRREDSGNTIYF
DNA: TGTGCCAGCAGCATCCGACGGGAGGACTCTGGAAACACCATATATTTT

size: -
J: TRBJ1-3
D: -
V: TRBV24-1
CDR3: CATSDFYGWAGNTIYF
DNA: TGTGCCACCAGTGATTTTTACGGGTGGGCTGGAAACACCATATATTTT

size: once
J: TRBJ2-2
D: TRBD2
V: TRBV25-1
CDR3: CASTSSGRATGELFF
DNA: TGTGCCAGCACCTCTAGCGGGAGGGCCACCGGGGAGCTGTTTTTT

size: -
J: TRBJ1-1
D: -
V: TRBV6-5
CDR3: CASSYSPQENTEAFF
DNA: TGTGCCAGCAGTTACTCACCCCAGGAGAACACTGAAGCTTTCTTT

size: -
J: TRBJ1-2
D: -
V: TRBV5-1
CDR3: CASSSLLQGANYGYTF
DNA: TGCGCCAGCAGCTCACTTCTACAGGGAGCTAACTATGGCTACACCTTC

size: -
J: TRBJ1-6
D: -
V: TRBV28
CDR3: CATRRPPQGYNSPLHF
DNA: TGTGCCACTCGCCGGCCGCCGCAGGGGTATAATTCACCCCTCCACTTT

size: -
J: TRBJ1-2
D: -
V: TRBV6-1
CDR3: CASSDPGGGSFGYTF
DNA: TGTGCCAGCAGTGACCCCGGAGGAGGGTCTTTCGGCTACACCTTC

size: -
J: TRBJ1-1
D: -
V: TRBV29-1
CDR3: CSALGPEAFF
DNA: TGCAGCGCCCTGGGGCCCGAAGCTTTCTTT

size: -
J: TRBJ1-1
D: -
V: TRBV19
CDR3: CASSMTLRGAGTEAFF
DNA: TGTGCCAGTAGTATGACACTCCGGGGGGCTGGGACTGAAGCTTTCTTT

size: -
J: TRBJ2-3
D: TRBD1
V: TRBV5-6
CDR3: CASSWGQTDTQYF
DNA: TGTGCCAGCAGCTGGGGACAGACAGATACGCAGTATTTT

size: once
J: TRBJ2-3
D: -
V: TRBV5-4
CDR3: CASSSRQADTQYF
DNA: TGTGCCAGCAGCTCCAGGCAGGCAGATACGCAGTATTTT

size: few
J: TRBJ2-2
D: -
V: TRBV6-5
CDR3: CASSYSNGGPAGELFF
DNA: TGTGCCAGCAGTTACTCGAATGGGGGCCCGGCCGGGGAGCTGTTTTTT

size: -
J: TRBJ2-5
D: TRBD2
V: TRBV7-2
CDR3: CASSLAGLAGGETQYF
DNA: TGTGCCAGCAGCTTAGCGGGACTAGCGGGAGGAGAGACCCAGTACTTC

size: -
J: TRBJ1-1
D: -
V: TRBV5-1
CDR3: CASHGGFSNTEAFF
DNA: TGCGCCTCCCACGGGGGGTTTTCGAACACTGAAGCTTTCTTT

size: -
J: TRBJ2-7
D: TRBD2
V: TRBV4-1
CDR3: CASSQDPDQGLAGYEQYF
DNA: TGCGCCAGCAGCCAAGATCCCGACCAGGGACTAGCGGGCTACGAGCAGTACTTC

size: -
J: TRBJ2-1
D: TRBD2
V: TRBV27
CDR3: CASSRRTSYEQFF
DNA: TGTGCCAGCAGCCGCAGGACTAGCTATGAGCAGTTCTTC

size: -
J: TRBJ1-2
D: -
V: TRBV16
CDR3: CASSRTQASNYGYTF
DNA: TGTGCCAGCAGCCGAACACAGGCATCTAACTATGGCTACACCTTC

size: -
J: TRBJ2-7
D: -
V: TRBV6-5
CDR3: CASRDSSYEQYF
DNA: TGTGCCAGCAGGGACAGTTCCTACGAGCAGTACTTC

size: -
J: TRBJ1-1
D: -
V: TRBV5-4
CDR3: CASSFLAENTEAFF
DNA: TGTGCCAGCAGCTTTTTGGCCGAGAACACTGAAGCTTTCTTT

size: -
J: TRBJ2-6
D: TRBD1
V: TRBV3-1/TRBV3-2
CDR3: CASSQWSDRGLSGANVLTF
DNA: TGTGCCAGCAGCCAGTGGTCGGACAGGGGGCTCTCTGGGGCCAACGTCCTGACTTTC